This T cell receptor beta chain derives from a study of blood T cell repertoires in COVID-19. Study in general: Researchers got acute and convalescent COVID-19 samples from the United States, Italy and Spain. T cells, B-cell-depleted T cells, or PBMCs supplied cDNA or gDNA.

This CDR3 region has 15 residues. V lost 6 bases and J 0 bases, leaving 14 bases between the germline ends. Germline V lookup: CDR1 ENHRY, CDR2 SYGVKD. Authors' data handling: Reference gene primers were amplified, and this amplification served to estimate nucleated cell counts. Assay used: immunoSEQ multiplex PCR; TCRdb lists only in-frame clones, some missing. That table gives V, J and clone size, and the DNA gave D and trimming. The sample carries some 250,000 clones, more than 65% recorded once. Input material: peripheral blood. The clonotype originates from a woman aged 18-35 years with acute or convalescent COVID-19. The chain uses TRBV10-3 and TRBJ1-1; maybe TRBD1 (6 bases). DNA of the CDR3: TGTGCCATCAGGACAGCAGGGGTTGTGAACACTGAAGCTTTCTTT. This encodes CAIRTAGVVNTEAFF.